The rows below give T cell receptor beta chains drawn from one sample of a study of T cells in Graves' hyperthyroidism and ophthalmopathy. TCRdb re-derived calls from the multiplex PCR reads in MiXCR, one entry per CDR3 protein. There are hundreds of thousands of distinct CDR3 sequences in the sample; approximately 40% occur only once, and less than 35% lies in the top ten. Sample: blood. These receptor sequences come from a woman aged 40 to 50 with Graves' hyperthyroidism. Each CDR3 is given with its conserved first and last residue.

v_gene,j_gene,CDR3aa
TRBV15,TRBJ1-2,CATSRDRSRGVRGYTF
TRBV7-2,TRBJ2-7,CASSRDRGHGYEQYF
TRBV2,TRBJ1-1,CASSPADRVGTEAFF
TRBV29-1,TRBJ2-7,CSVATGGVYEQYF
TRBV11-3,TRBJ1-3,CASSSGQNTIYF
TRBV5-6,TRBJ1-3,CASRFGQGILSGNTIYF
TRBV7-2,TRBJ1-6,CASSQELEGRNSPLHF
TRBV15,TRBJ2-7,CATSRDLSGSYEQYF
TRBV4-1,TRBJ1-2,CASSQDQAGQSGYTF
TRBV10-3,TRBJ2-7,CAISGRPGQKEQYF
TRBV10-2,TRBJ1-5,CATWTGFSQPQHF
TRBV11-1,TRBJ2-6,CASSLRDTLGPGANVLTF
TRBV7-2,TRBJ1-6,CASSLAPQSSALHF
TRBV11-2,TRBJ2-7,CASSAAGAVLDEQYF
TRBV7-2,TRBJ2-5,CASSHGRTGGTQYF
TRBV5-8,TRBJ1-4,CASSAYQEKLFF
TRBV7-2,TRBJ1-1,CASSRMGEAFF
TRBV7-2,TRBJ1-5,CASSLGGTAGQPQHF
TRBV2,TRBJ1-3,CASGQDNVGNTIYF
TRBV2,TRBJ2-7,CASRMDSSYEQYF
TRBV4-3,TRBJ1-2,CASSHLGPGYGYTF
TRBV6-5,TRBJ2-7,CASRPGTSSTYEQYF
TRBV6-5,TRBJ2-5,CASTAAGVGAETQYF
TRBV4-3,TRBJ1-4,CASSLDRGLWTNEKLFF
TRBV20-1,TRBJ1-1,CSARRQGTEAFF
TRBV10-3,TRBJ1-1,CAISEGDRGIAEAFF
TRBV5-4,TRBJ2-2,CASSLYNRATGELFF
TRBV5-1,TRBJ2-2,CASSTNPADYVGDTGELFF
TRBV5-6,TRBJ2-5,CASSSPSTSGKETQYF
TRBV10-3,TRBJ1-2,CAISEVRDGYTF
TRBV7-2,TRBJ2-7,CASSFQGDGPYEQYF